A single sample is the source of the 24 T cell receptor beta chains below, sequenced in a study of cytomegalovirus exposure and HLA in healthy donors. PCR primers comprised 60 Vbeta and 13 Jbeta primers. Method: immunoSEQ multiplex PCR; TCRdb's copy keeps in-frame clones and lacks some. The profile shows about 140,000 clones, roughly 81% of them singletons. The sample was PBMCs. The origin of the receptors is a female donor in good health and CMV-seronegative.

This clone was recorded once. The chain carries TRBV5-4 and TRBJ2-1; a possible D gene is TRBD1 (6 bases). Deletions cut 2 bases from V and 5 bases from J, with 11 bases between. This CDR3 has 14 amino acids. CDR1 is SGHNT and CDR2 is YYREEE in the germline V gene (reference sequence). CDR3 region: CASSLQGLDNEQFF. Written as DNA, the CDR3 is TGTGCCAGCAGCTTACAGGGCCTCGACAATGAGCAGTTCTTC.

Of note for this clone: One junction end does not reproduce the germline sequence, and a read error may be involved. V gene TRBV5-1 combines with J gene TRBJ2-7, with 10 bases identical to TRBD1. The CDR3 is made up of 18 amino acids. The germline gives CDR1 SGHRS, CDR2 YFSETQ. This chain's CDR3 is CASSLGPGQGRLAYEQYF. The CDR3 nucleotides are TGCGCCAGCAGTTTGGGACCGGGACAGGGGAGATTGGCTTACGAGCAGTACTTC.

This sequence joins TRBV6-6 and TRBJ2-1; 14 positions match TRBD2. J gave up 9 bases and V 6 bases, and 10 bases lay outside the gene matches. Per the germline V gene, CDR1 is MNHNY and CDR2 is SVGAGI (reference sequence). The CDR3 runs to 16 residues. The CDR3 loop reads CASRTSGTSGRSEQFF. The CDR3 coding sequence is TGTGCCAGCAGGACGTCCGGGACTAGCGGGAGATCTGAGCAGTTCTTC.

The V call is TRBV5-1, the J call TRBJ1-2; 7 bases fit TRBD1. Per the germline V gene, CDR1 is SGHRS and CDR2 is YFSETQ. V was clipped by 4 bases and J by 3 bases; unmatched bases: 9. This CDR3 region has 15 residues. The CDR3 sequence: CASSPAQGFDYGYTF. As DNA, the CDR3 is TGCGCCAGCAGCCCGGCACAGGGGTTTGACTATGGCTACACCTTC.

This clone has a handful of counts. V gene TRBV7-3 combines with J gene TRBJ2-1; D unresolved. Trimming took off 9 bases at V and 3 bases at J, with 21 bases between the two ends. The CDR3 is 16 residues long. Germline CDR1 is SGHTA and CDR2 is FQGTGA. CDR3 loop: CASLTPGSARYNEQFF. The CDR3 DNA follows: TGTGCCAGTCTAACGCCAGGTTCGGCGCGCTACAATGAGCAGTTCTTC.

The rearrangement links TRBV4-2 to TRBJ1-2, with D possibly TRBD1 on 5 matching bases. The CDR3 consists of 15 residues. With 0 bases removed from V and 11 bases from J, the gap between germline ends came to 19 bases. Germline values: CDR1 LGHNA, CDR2 YNFKEQ. DNA for the CDR3: TGTGCCAGCAGCCAAGAGGGAACCGGCTCCGGGGGGTACACCTTC. This translates into CASSQEGTGSGGYTF.

The genes are TRBV7-2 and TRBJ2-1, with 12 bases matching TRBD2. This CDR3 is built from 16 residues. Losses at the gene ends were 1 base for V and 7 bases for J; bases not matched to a gene: 5. The V gene's germline CDR1 is SGHTA and CDR2 FQGNSA. CDR3 sequence (DNA): TGTGCCAGCAGCTTAGTCGGCCTAGCGGGGGGGAATGAGCAGTTCTTC. Translated, it gives CASSLVGLAGGNEQFF.

The chain is built from TRBV7-3 and TRBJ1-1, with 9 bases aligning to TRBD1. This CDR3 has 13 residues. The V gene end was trimmed by 5 bases and the J gene end by 4 bases; junction bases not matched to a gene: 2. CDR1 and CDR2 (germline): SGHTA, FQGTGA. CDR3: CASSDRGITEAFF. CDR3 coding DNA: TGTGCCAGCAGCGACAGGGGGATCACTGAAGCTTTCTTT.

The chain combines TRBV10-3 with TRBJ2-3; 7 bases are a match to TRBD2. The CDR3 has 14 residues. J was trimmed by 1 base and V by 11 bases; bases with no gene match: 9. Germline V gene data show CDR1 as ENHRY and CDR2 as SYGVKD. The CDR3 protein is CALQAGIGTDTQYF. The CDR3 coding sequence is TGTGCCCTCCAAGCGGGGATAGGCACAGATACGCAGTATTTT.

The rearrangement links TRBV25-1 to TRBJ2-7; maybe TRBD1 (5 bases). This CDR3 spans 14 amino acids. Germline CDR1 and CDR2: MGHDK and SYGVNS. V dropped 6 bases and J dropped 3 bases, with 15 bases sitting between them. The chain's CDR3 is CASRGSGQGYEQYF. CDR3 DNA sequence: TGTGCCAGCAGGGGGTCTGGACAAGGCTACGAGCAGTACTTC.

This clone was recorded once. The V and J genes are TRBV7-3 and TRBJ2-1, with 7 bases identical to TRBD2. V shed 2 bases, J shed 7 bases, and the junction held 5 bases outside the gene matches. Germline-derived CDR1 and CDR2 are SGHTA and FQGTGA. The CDR3 has 14 residues. Here the CDR3 DNA reads TGTGCCAGCAGCTTATCGGGCGGGGGAAATGAGCAGTTCTTC. Translating it yields CASSLSGGGNEQFF.

The chain is built from TRBV4-1 and TRBJ2-3, with 7 bases fitting TRBD1. Germline V gene data show CDR1 as MGHRA and CDR2 as YSYEKL. The V and J ends lost 4 bases and 1 base, in that order; junction bases with no gene match: 5. The CDR3 totals 15 residues. The CDR3 sequence is CASSLDRVGTDTQYF. The CDR3 coding sequence is TGCGCCAGCAGCCTCGACAGGGTGGGCACAGATACGCAGTATTTT.

This chain uses TRBV5-4 with TRBJ2-1, with 9 bases fitting TRBD2. The CDR3 loop spans 16 amino acids. Germline CDR1 is SGHNT and CDR2 is YYREEE (reference sequence). V shed 4 bases and J 3 bases; nucleotides not matched to a gene: 8. The CDR3 sequence: CASSRSGGHRYNEQFF. CDR3 DNA sequence: TGTGCCAGCAGCCGGAGCGGGGGGCACCGCTACAATGAGCAGTTCTTC.

This clone was found once. The V call is TRBV18, the J call TRBJ2-6, with D hard to call. This CDR3 has 17 residues. The germline V gene has CDR1 KGHSH and CDR2 LQKENI. Trimming left V 2 bases short and J 0 bases short, with 11 bases between. In nucleotides, the CDR3 is TGTGCCAGCTCACCAACCTCCCGAGGCTCTGGGGCCAACGTCCTGACTTTC. Protein product: CASSPTSRGSGANVLTF.

V usage is TRBV19 and J usage is TRBJ1-3, with D maybe TRBD1 (6 bases). Trimming took 4 bases from V and 2 from J, leaving 9 bases between them. From germline, CDR1 is LNHDA and CDR2 SQIVND (reference sequence). This CDR3 spans 14 amino acids. The chain's CDR3 is CASSRGQPGNTIYF. The DNA of the CDR3 is TGTGCCAGTAGTAGGGGACAACCTGGAAACACCATATATTTT. Based on the CDR3 plus reference TRBV19 and TRBJ1-3, the full variable domain is DGGITQSPKYLFRKEGQNVTLSCEQNLNHDAMYWYRQDPGQGLRLIYYSQIVNDFQKGDIAEGYSVSREKKESFPLTVTSAQKNPTAFYLCASSRGQPGNTIYFGEGSWLTVV.

This rearrangement joins TRBV5-8 to TRBJ2-7; D ambiguous. The CDR3 totals 15 residues. Germline assignment: CDR1 SGHTS and CDR2 YDEGEE. Trimming removed 4 bases at V and 2 bases at J, with 16 bases between. CDR3 protein: CASSPRLERTYEQYF. CDR3 DNA: TGTGCCAGCAGCCCCCGGTTGGAGAGGACCTACGAGCAGTACTTC. The whole variable domain, remainder taken from reference TRBV5-8 and TRBJ2-7, is EAGVTQSPTHLIKTRGQQATLRCSPISGHTSVYWYQQALGLGLQFLLWYDEGEERNRGNFPPRFSGRQFPNYSSELNVNALELEDSALYLCASSPRLERTYEQYFGPGTRLTVT.

This clone was recorded once. J is TRBJ2-5 and V is TRBV7-9; 8 bases line up with TRBD1. J lost 5 bases, V lost 9 bases, and 23 bases had no gene match. Germline V gene sequence: CDR1 SEHNR, CDR2 FQNEAQ (reference sequence). The CDR3 is made up of 18 amino acids. The DNA for the CDR3 is TGTGCCAGGGACCTAAAGAGTCAGGGGGCTCGGTCCTGGGAGACCCAGTACTTC. Protein product: CARDLKSQGARSWETQYF.

The chain uses TRBV7-5 and TRBJ1-1; the D call TRBD1 from the table was never checked on the DNA. TRBV7-5 is recorded as a pseudogene. The CDR3 is made up of 15 amino acids. Here the CDR3 reads CARSLAQTGPREAFF. DNA for the CDR3: TGTGCCAGAAGCTTAGCGCAAACAGGACCCCGTGAAGCTTTCTTT.

The rearrangement joins TRBV29-1 to TRBJ1-5, with D maybe TRBD1 (5 bases). The CDR3 loop spans 14 amino acids. V dropped 6 bases and J dropped 0 bases, with 12 bases sitting between them. Germline V CDR1 and CDR2: SQVTM, ANQGSEA. CDR3 loop: CSVTAGYSNQPQHF. The DNA of the CDR3 is TGCAGCGTAACTGCAGGGTATAGCAATCAGCCCCAGCATTTT.

The chain employs TRBV30 and TRBJ1-2; the D is unclear. The ends were cut back, 3 bases at V and 3 bases at J, with 5 bases in the middle. Per the germline V gene, CDR1 is GTSNPN and CDR2 is SVGIG (reference sequence). The CDR3 covers 11 residues. The CDR3 sequence is CAWSFDYGYTF. CDR3 nucleotides: TGTGCCTGGAGCTTCGACTATGGCTACACCTTC.

The V and J genes are TRBV19 and TRBJ2-7; TRBD1 aligns across 7 bases. The CDR3 consists of 15 residues. Germline CDR1 reads LNHDA; CDR2 reads SQIVND (reference sequence). Trimming at V came to 7 bases and at J to 7 bases, leaving 16 bases not matched to a gene. In nucleotides, the CDR3 is TGTGCCAGTACCAACCCCTCGACAGGGCCGGCTGAGCAGTACTTC. It translates to CASTNPSTGPAEQYF. The variable domain in full, with the rest retrieved from reference TRBV19 and TRBJ2-7, is DGGITQSPKYLFRKEGQNVTLSCEQNLNHDAMYWYRQDPGQGLRLIYYSQIVNDFQKGDIAEGYSVSREKKESFPLTVTSAQKNPTAFYLCASTNPSTGPAEQYFGPGTRLTVT.

V is TRBV29-1 and J is TRBJ2-7; 8 bases map to TRBD1. This CDR3 is built from 16 residues. Germline V gene lookup returns CDR1 SQVTM and CDR2 ANQGSEA. With V trimmed by 4 bases and J by 2 bases, 13 bases remained unmatched. The CDR3 sequence: CSVGGPGQGIPYEQYF. In DNA, the CDR3 is TGCAGCGTTGGCGGTCCCGGACAGGGAATTCCCTACGAGCAGTACTTC.

The CDR3 DNA reads as TGTGCCAGCAGATCCCCTGGGGTAGCGGGACACCCCGCCTACGAGCAGTACTTC. As protein: CASRSPGVAGHPAYEQYF. The J gene is TRBJ2-7, the V gene TRBV27; 8 positions match TRBD2. V dropped 6 bases and J dropped 2; count of bases not matched to a gene: 18. In germline, CDR1 is MNHEY, CDR2 SMNVEV (reference sequence). The CDR3 totals 18 residues.

This clone was counted between two and nine times. The V gene is TRBV2, the J gene TRBJ2-7; maybe TRBD1 (5 bases). Germline assignment: CDR1 SNHLY and CDR2 FYNNEI. This CDR3 is built from 13 residues. V was cut by 7 bases and J by 3 bases, with 13 bases left in between. The chain's CDR3 is CASIPLQDYEQYF. In DNA, the CDR3 is TGTGCCAGCATCCCTCTACAGGACTACGAGCAGTACTTC.